This TCR beta chain was sequenced for a study of CD8 T cells in ankylosing spondylitis. This clonotype was observed at least ten times. Trimming cost V 5 bases and J 1 base; bases outside gene matches: 3. CDR3 length equals 14 residues. Germline V gives CDR1 SQVTM, CDR2 ANQGSEA. A quantitative 5'-RACE method, one with molecular barcodes, was used to make TCR beta libraries. TCRdb re-called the 5' RACE reads with MiXCR, one entry per CDR3 protein. Of some 150,000 distinct CDR3 sequences in the sample, about an eighth were seen once. The receptor was derived from a female donor with ankylosing spondylitis or in good health (not recorded which). The chain joins TRBV29-1 to TRBJ2-1; 9 positions agree with TRBD2. The material sequenced was blood, either unsorted or a sorted T cell fraction (not recorded which). CDR3 in DNA: TGCAGCGTTTCTAGCGGGACGTCCTACAATGAGCAGTTCTTC. Amino acid sequence: CSVSSGTSYNEQFF.